This T cell receptor (beta chain) was captured by sequencing in a study of blood T cells in healthy people across ages. On the study more broadly: Capture by template switching was about one barcoded beta molecule per two T cells.

As concerns this clonotype: This clone may be a read error of a much larger clone one base away.

A second PCR, run for roughly 7 to 12 cycles, used a sample-barcoded 5' primer plus a J-beta primer mix. Each cDNA molecule was tagged by a template-switch adaptor that had 12 random nucleotides. Researchers report that each sample yielded at least 3 million CDR3-containing paired-end reads. A single record per CDR3 protein comes from TCRdb applying MiXCR to the 5' RACE reads. The sample lists 650,000 to 1,000,000 distinct CDR3 sequences; 36% were seen once. J lost 7 bases, V lost 1 base, and 5 bases had no gene match. The V gene's germline CDR1 is SGHRS and CDR2 YFSETQ. This CDR3 is built from 15 residues.

This receptor was obtained from a man aged 18 to 30 in good health. The material sequenced was blood. The rearrangement joins TRBV5-1 to TRBJ2-4; 10 bases fit TRBD1. The CDR3 reads CASSLRTGGFNIQYF. The CDR3 DNA reads as TGCGCCAGCAGCTTGAGGACAGGGGGGTTCAACATTCAGTACTTC.